These T cell receptor beta chains were read from a single sample in a study of T cells in Graves' hyperthyroidism and ophthalmopathy. From the multiplex PCR reads, TCRdb called clonotypes with MiXCR, one entry per CDR3 protein. The repertoire has more than 350,000 distinct CDR3 sequences, about 14% of them found once; the top ten carry around a fifth. The sequencing sample was made of blood. The receptors shown here come from a woman in her 30s with Graves' ophthalmopathy. Each CDR3 is given with its conserved first and last residue.

TRBJ1-6 TRBV11-2 CASSLGSRAYNSPLHF
TRBJ2-1 TRBV7-2 CASSRTGGRGSYNEQFF
TRBJ1-1 TRBV24-1 CATSDQRNTEAFF
TRBJ2-2 TRBV27 CASSRPGVITGELFF
TRBJ1-2 TRBV4-1 CASSQSRGNDYGYTF
TRBJ1-2 TRBV7-2 CASSLDIGNYGYTF
TRBJ1-4 TRBV7-9 CASSLSQTTNEKLFF
TRBJ2-1 TRBV9 CASSVVRATPYNEQFF
TRBJ2-3 TRBV7-9 CASRAGTPSTDTQYF
TRBJ1-2 TRBV30 CAWSNVGYTF
TRBJ2-3 TRBV7-6 CASSPRQGADTQYF
TRBJ1-1 TRBV12-5 CASGYPGGNTEAFF
TRBJ2-3 TRBV2 CASSDRRGTSTDTQYF
TRBJ2-2 TRBV7-2 CASSLPLGVTNTGELFF
TRBJ2-2 TRBV7-2 CASRSAGRGVSGELFF
TRBJ2-1 TRBV7-2 CASSLVLGANEQFF
TRBJ2-1 TRBV27 CASRGTNSYNEQFF
TRBJ2-3 TRBV20-1 CSATGTSGGRDTQYF
TRBJ2-3 TRBV9 CASSARAGQADTQYF
TRBJ1-2 TRBV9 CASSAGTGPSNYGYTF
TRBJ2-5 TRBV5-6 CASSWDRIQETQYF
TRBJ2-5 TRBV2 CASSSDRQETQYF
TRBJ1-1 TRBV6-1 CASTLSAGRVNTEAFF
TRBJ1-2 TRBV5-1 CASSAPNYGYTF
TRBJ2-7 TRBV30 CAWSLGQGATYEQYF
TRBJ2-7 TRBV6-5 CASSYWGPSGAFYEQYF
TRBJ1-6 TRBV5-1 CASSLNAQRIDSPLHF
TRBJ1-2 TRBV13 CATTMGFYGYTF
TRBJ1-5 TRBV15 CATSRGPISNQPQHF
TRBJ2-3 TRBV11-2 CASSPYSGGVPDTQYF
TRBJ1-3 TRBV6-9 CASSFTKAGNTIYF
TRBJ2-1 TRBV2 CASRRRLAGGTNNEQFF
TRBJ2-7 TRBV7-9 CASVVAGGSYEQYF
TRBJ1-1 TRBV19 CASQRVDEYTEAFF
TRBJ1-6 TRBV20-1 CSARDQAEGHNSPLHF
TRBJ1-1 TRBV30 CAWSGDSRNTEAFF
TRBJ2-2 TRBV4-1 CASSPLYSHANTGELFF
TRBJ1-3 TRBV3-1 CASSQVFKDRGRNTIYF
TRBJ2-3 TRBV28 CASSLTSPQYF
TRBJ2-2 TRBV28 CASIPGDWTGELFF
TRBJ2-7 TRBV6-1 CASSVEQSYEQYF
TRBJ2-5 TRBV11-2 CASSLGRISGGKETQYF
TRBJ2-7 TRBV20-1 CSAAGLGGGGGRGRYEQYF
TRBJ1-2 TRBV12-3/TRBV12-4 CASSTPWGSYTF
TRBJ1-2 TRBV7-9 CASSSPRTGEPNGYTF
TRBJ2-1 TRBV30 CAWRVQGALFF
TRBJ2-4 TRBV20-1 CSARELTSEENIQYF
TRBJ2-3 TRBV9 CASSSTPRRGGTDTQYF
TRBJ2-3 TRBV3-1 CASSLRTGLTDTQYF
TRBJ1-2 TRBV24-1 CATSVGGGNYGYTF
TRBJ2-3 TRBV11-2 CASSLLAGIPDTQYF
TRBJ2-7 TRBV4-1 CASSQALGHEQYF